The clone carrying this T cell receptor (beta chain) was picked up a small number of times. Its matching antigen is unknown. The data were obtained in a study of cytomegalovirus exposure and HLA in healthy donors. Healthy people donating bone marrow made up the donors. The study sampled nominally healthy donors, though unrecorded immune exposures were likely. V was pared by 2 bases and J by 2 bases, with 17 bases between. Germline V CDR1 and CDR2: MNHEY, SMNVEV (reference sequence). The CDR3 sequence is 17 residues long. Both 60 Vbeta primers and 13 Jbeta primers went into the PCR. Assay used: immunoSEQ multiplex PCR; TCRdb lists only in-frame clones, some missing. The sample has more than 95,000 clones; roughly 80% are singletons. Whole-study findings and limits: Most of the TCR beta V segments (in an earlier analysis) were productive either about 87% or about 30% of the time.

The genes are TRBV27 and TRBJ2-3; D perhaps matches TRBD1 (6 bases). The TCR sequence derives from a man between 25 and 39 years old in good health and CMV-seronegative. The source material was PBMCs. Here the CDR3 reads CASSLNRGWGHTDTQYF. The CDR3 DNA sequence: TGTGCCAGCAGTTTAAATAGAGGGTGGGGGCACACAGATACGCAGTATTTT.